This T cell receptor (beta chain) was captured by sequencing in a study of shared clonotypes between healthy human individuals. CDR1 and CDR2 (germline): SGHTA, FQGNSA. CDR3 size: 16 residues. The germline V and J ends were trimmed by 5 bases and 1 base, with 16 bases remaining between them. Repertoires were generated with immunoSEQ multiplex PCR, while TCRdb's copy carries only in-frame clones and drops some. The data show millions of clones, with more than 80% seen just once and 0.14% held by the top ten. In the CD4+ fraction, cells were divided into CD45RA+ naive and CD45RA-negative memory subsets.

The origin of this receptor is a man between 18 and 35 years old in good health. Sequencing input: naive CD4+ T cells sorted from blood. Indicated subset: CD45RA+ positively selected. The chain carries TRBV7-2 and TRBJ2-3, with TRBD2 as a possible D gene (6 bases). The CDR3 loop reads CASSQLGLLGTDTQYF. The CDR3, as DNA: TGTGCCAGCAGCCAATTGGGACTGTTGGGCACAGATACGCAGTATTTT.